The present T cell receptor (beta chain) was sequenced within a study of shared clonotypes between healthy human individuals. Genomic DNA per cell subset filled all wells of several immunoSEQ plates. The assay was immunoSEQ multiplex PCR, and TCRdb's table has in-frame clones only and misses some. The table lists 2.3 million or so clones, approximately 93% of them singletons. Donors included only healthy HIV-negative adults lacking recent acute infections or vaccinations. This CDR3 spans 15 amino acids. V lost 1 base to trimming and J lost 2 bases, with 11 bases between them. In germline, CDR1 is SGHTA, CDR2 FQGNSA.

The sample consisted of naive CD4+ T cells from PBMCs. Noted subset: CD45RA+ positively selected. This clonotype originated in a man aged 18 to 30 in good health. Some clones in this sample may be carry-over from other donors' samples. The rearrangement links TRBV7-2 to TRBJ2-5; D remains ambiguous. CDR3: CASSLDWVTQETQYF. The CDR3 nucleotides read TGTGCCAGCAGCTTAGACTGGGTTACTCAAGAGACCCAGTACTTC.